This T cell receptor beta chain was obtained from a study of early stage breast cancer tumors. This clone was counted a single time. The table came from immunoSEQ multiplex PCR; TCRdb's copy has only in-frame clones and leaves some out. Of around 14,000 clones in the sample, about four fifths were seen once. Trimming removed 7 bases at V and 1 base at J, with 16 bases between. CDR1 and CDR2 (germline): SQVTM, ANQGSEA. The CDR3 extends over 14 amino acids. This sequence was found in a person in their fifties with breast cancer. The material sequenced was normal breast tissue next to the tumor. V is TRBV29-1 and J is TRBJ1-2; D ambiguous. The CDR3 DNA follows: TGCAGCGCCGGTCGAACAGATAATAACTATGGCTACACCTTC. Residues: CSAGRTDNNYGYTF.